Shown below are 27 T cell receptor beta chains from a single sample sequenced in a study of T cell responses to AZD1222 COVID-19 vaccine (dated by TCRdb to the early 2020s). The time point label on this specimen signifies: baseline before first vaccination. Receptor amplification or capture employed the immunoSEQ multiplex PCR assay. The immuneACCESS repertoire file appears here via TCRdb, limited to in-frame rearrangements. These files lack a portion of the clones; in checked studies, under half of the deficit traces to unresolved V genes, and the cause of the others is not known. This sample holds about 28,000 clones; around 80% were observed only once. The top ten constitute roughly 6.2% of the sample. This material consisted of peripheral blood, taken on day 0 of AZD1222 vaccination. These receptors came from an adult in good health.

This chain joins TRBV19 and TRBJ2-1; possibly TRBD1 for D (5 bases). The CDR3 spans 15 residues. Trimming took off 7 bases at V and 3 bases at J, with 16 bases between the two ends. Germline V gene sequence: CDR1 LNHDA, CDR2 SQIVND (reference sequence). The CDR3 coding sequence is TGTGCCAGTACCCCGCCCGGACACCGCTACAATGAGCAGTTCTTC. Its translation is CASTPPGHRYNEQFF.

As to this clone: This clone may be a read error of a much larger clone one base away. The chain carries TRBV24-1 and TRBJ1-2; 7 bases are shared with TRBD1. CDR1 KGHDR and CDR2 SFDVKD come from the germline V gene. This CDR3 comprises 13 residues. CDR3 residues: CATSDRANYGHTF. The DNA of the CDR3 is TGTGCCACCAGCGACAGGGCAAACTATGGCCACACCTTC.

This chain joins TRBV7-9 and TRBJ1-4, with a possible D match to TRBD1 (6 bases). Germline CDR1 and CDR2: SEHNR and FQNEAQ (reference sequence). The V end was cut by 3 bases, the J end by 4 bases, with 15 bases between. The CDR3 totals 16 residues. Written as DNA, the CDR3 is TGTGCCAGCAGCTTCAGGGGAATGGGTATTAATGAAAAACTGTTTTTT. Its translation is CASSFRGMGINEKLFF.

The chain uses TRBV2 and TRBJ2-7, with unresolved D. The V end lost 8 bases, the J end lost 6 bases, and 11 bases lay between the germline ends. Germline CDR1 and CDR2: SNHLY and FYNNEI. CDR3 length: 11 residues. The CDR3: CASDNFGEQYF. The CDR3 DNA follows: TGTGCCAGCGACAATTTTGGCGAGCAGTACTTC.

The V and J genes are TRBV7-2 and TRBJ2-7; no clear D gene. V was cut by 4 bases and J by 2 bases, with 12 bases left in between. This CDR3 is built from 14 residues. In germline, CDR1 is SGHTA, CDR2 FQGNSA. The CDR3 here is CASSSYSIPYEQYF. The CDR3 bases are TGTGCCAGCAGCTCCTACAGCATCCCCTACGAGCAGTACTTC.

J is TRBJ2-3 and V is TRBV5-6, with D possibly matching TRBD1 (5 bases). This CDR3 spans 12 amino acids. Trimming took off 3 bases at V and 5 bases at J, with 7 bases between the two ends. Germline V gene data show CDR1 as SGHDT and CDR2 as YYEEEE. Written as DNA, the CDR3 is TGTGCCAGCAGCTGGGGCGTAGATACGCAGTATTTT. It encodes CASSWGVDTQYF.

The V call is TRBV4-3, the J call TRBJ2-1; no definite D call. The CDR3 covers 15 residues. Trimming shortened V by 0 bases and J by 4 bases, and 10 bases separated the two germline ends. In germline, CDR1 is LGHNA, CDR2 YSLEER. CDR3 loop: CASSQDGNRYNEQFF. CDR3 sequence (DNA): TGCGCCAGCAGCCAAGATGGAAATAGATACAATGAGCAGTTCTTC.

The rearrangement uses TRBV3-1 (or the pseudogene TRBV3-2) and TRBJ2-1; TRBD2 matches 7 bases. Trimming removed 4 bases from V and 9 bases from J; junction bases left unmatched: 12. The CDR3 is 15 residues long. Germline V gene sequence: CDR1 LGHDT, CDR2 YNNKEL (reference sequence). The CDR3 region is CASSLMGGSFGEQFF. The CDR3 DNA sequence: TGTGCCAGCAGCCTCATGGGCGGGAGTTTCGGTGAGCAGTTCTTC.

The chain is built from TRBV9 and TRBJ2-1, with a tentative D call TRBD2 (5 bases). Germline V gene data show CDR1 as SGDLS and CDR2 as YYNGEE. Trimming took off 4 bases at V and 1 base at J, with 15 bases between the two ends. CDR3 length equals 16 residues. CDR3 residues: CASSPPGVTSYNEQFF. The CDR3, as DNA: TGTGCCAGCAGCCCCCCCGGGGTAACATCCTACAATGAGCAGTTCTTC.

Turning to this clone: The junction departs from the called germline gene at one end, perhaps through a read error. The chain joins TRBV5-5 to TRBJ2-4; weak D call: TRBD1 (6 bases). Per the germline V gene, CDR1 is SGHKS and CDR2 is YYEKEE (reference sequence). This CDR3 contains 13 residues. CDR3 residues: CASSLVTGSRGDF. The CDR3 bases are TGTGCCAGCAGCTTGGTTACAGGGTCGCGAGGGGACTTC. The full variable domain, rest sourced from reference TRBV5-5 and TRBJ2-4, is DAGVTQSPTHLIKTRGQQVTLRCSPISGHKSVSWYQQVLGQGPQFIFQYYEKEERGRGNFPDRFSARQFPNYSSELNVNALLLGDSALYLCASSLVTGSRGDFGAGTRLSVL.

The chain is built from TRBV4-3 and TRBJ2-3; 7 nucleotides align to TRBD2. CDR1 and CDR2 from the germline V gene are LGHNA and YSLEER. The CDR3 loop spans 16 amino acids. V lost 0 bases to trimming and J lost 6 bases; unmatched junction nucleotides: 9. The CDR3 spells CASSQDESSGGDTQYF. In DNA, the CDR3 is TGCGCCAGCAGCCAAGATGAGTCTAGCGGTGGGGATACGCAGTATTTT.

This clone appeared a few times. The rearrangement joins TRBV9 to TRBJ2-1; TRBD2 aligns across 11 bases. V was clipped by 3 bases and J by 5 bases; unmatched bases: 4. Germline values: CDR1 SGDLS, CDR2 YYNGEE. The CDR3 consists of 15 residues. CDR3 sequence reads: CASSATSGVNNEQFF. In DNA form, the CDR3 reads TGTGCCAGCAGCGCGACTAGCGGGGTAAACAATGAGCAGTTCTTC. Together with reference TRBV9 and TRBJ2-1, the CDR3 gives the full variable domain: DSGVTQTPKHLITATGQRVTLRCSPRSGDLSVYWYQQSLDQGLQFLIQYYNGEERAKGNILERFSAQQFPDLHSELNLSSLELGDSALYFCASSATSGVNNEQFFGPGTRLTVL.

CDR3: CASSLAVNLQETQYF. DNA for the CDR3: TGTGCCAGCAGCTTAGCGGTCAACCTCCAAGAGACCCAGTACTTC. The V call is TRBV7-6, the J call TRBJ2-5; no reliable D call. The germline V gene has CDR1 SGHVS and CDR2 FNYEAQ. V lost 0 bases to trimming and J lost 1 base, with 9 bases between them. CDR3 length equals 15 residues.

V and J are TRBV5-1 and TRBJ2-3; D is undetermined. There are 13 residues in the CDR3. Trimming cost V 1 base and J 0 bases, with 3 bases left between them. Germline CDR1 reads SGHRS; CDR2 reads YFSETQ. The DNA for the CDR3 is TGCGCCAGCAGCTTGTTTAGCACAGATACGCAGTATTTT. It specifies CASSLFSTDTQYF.

This clone is a singleton in its sample. The rearrangement joins TRBV6-2 or TRBV6-3 to TRBJ2-7; TRBD2 matches at 11 bases. The CDR3 is made up of 20 amino acids. Germline V gene data show CDR1 as MNHEY and CDR2 as SVGEGT. The V segment lost 5 bases and the J segment 0 bases; nucleotides outside the gene matches: 18. The CDR3 DNA reads as TGTGCCAGCAGTAATTCACCGGGACTAGCGGTTTTAAAAAGCTCCTACGAGCAGTACGTC. Amino acid sequence: CASSNSPGLAVLKSSYEQYV.

There are a few counts of this clone. The gene calls are TRBV5-1 and TRBJ2-2, with D possibly matching TRBD1 (6 bases). The germline V gene has CDR1 SGHRS and CDR2 YFSETQ. The CDR3 spans 15 residues. V gave up 0 bases and J gave up 2 bases, with 8 bases separating them. DNA of the CDR3: TGCGCCAGCAGCTTGGTAGGGGGAAACACCGGGGAGCTGTTTTTT. Amino acids: CASSLVGGNTGELFF.

The chain is built from TRBV24-1 and TRBJ2-3; D may be TRBD1 or TRBD2 (5 bases each). CDR3 length equals 18 residues. Trimming stripped 4 bases from V and 0 bases from J, with 19 bases between. Germline assignment: CDR1 KGHDR and CDR2 SFDVKD. The CDR3 nucleotides read TGTGCCACCAGTGACCGGTACCGGGACCCTTATAGCACAGATACGCAGTATTTT. Encoded protein: CATSDRYRDPYSTDTQYF.

The chain links TRBV9 to TRBJ2-1; 11 bases are shared with TRBD2. The CDR3 has 16 residues. Per germline, CDR1 SGDLS and CDR2 YYNGEE. Trimming at V came to 0 bases and at J to 7 bases, leaving 6 bases not matched to a gene. CDR3 region: CASSVEIAGGPNEQFF. The CDR3 DNA sequence: TGTGCCAGCAGCGTAGAGATAGCGGGAGGGCCAAATGAGCAGTTCTTC.

The rearrangement links TRBV11-3 to TRBJ1-1, with D perhaps TRBD1 (5 bases). Trimming pared 5 bases from V and 4 bases from J, leaving 11 bases between. CDR3 length: 13 residues. From germline, CDR1 is SGHNT and CDR2 YENEEA. This CDR3 reads CASSRQLGTEAFF. For the CDR3, the DNA is TGTGCCAGCAGCCGACAGTTGGGCACTGAAGCTTTCTTT.

This clone appeared a few times. The V and J genes are TRBV25-1 and TRBJ1-1; D is possibly TRBD1 (6 bases). The CDR3 has 13 residues. Trimming left V 3 bases short and J 5 bases short, with 10 bases between. Per the germline V gene, CDR1 is MGHDK and CDR2 is SYGVNS. The CDR3 spells CASSEGQGTEAFF. The CDR3 coding sequence is TGTGCCAGCAGTGAGGGGCAGGGGACTGAAGCTTTCTTT.

This clone was found once. The chain links TRBV7-8 to TRBJ1-3; D gene unclear. The CDR3 runs to 17 residues. Germline V lookup: CDR1 SGHVS, CDR2 FQNEAQ. Deletions cut 1 base from V and 0 bases from J, with 13 bases between. CDR3: CASSLVGRLLSGNTIYF. In DNA form, the CDR3 reads TGTGCCAGCAGCTTAGTAGGGCGGCTACTCTCTGGAAACACCATATATTTT.

The J gene is TRBJ2-1, the V gene TRBV25-1, with a possible D match to TRBD1 (5 bases). The V and J ends lost 2 bases and 7 bases respectively, with 12 bases between them. The CDR3 has 14 amino acids. Germline V CDR1 and CDR2: MGHDK, SYGVNS. The CDR3, as DNA: TGTGCCAGCAGTGAACCCGGACAAACAAATGAGCAGTTCTTC. The encoded protein is CASSEPGQTNEQFF.

This clone was counted a few times. The rearrangement uses TRBV1 and TRBJ2-2. TRBV1 is a pseudogene segment. This CDR3 contains 17 residues. The CDR3 protein is CTSSQDGSQGGTGELFF. The CDR3 coding sequence is TGCACCAGCAGCCAAGATGGATCCCAGGGGGGGACCGGGGAGCTGTTTTTT.

This clone was found a few times. This chain links TRBV12-3 or TRBV12-4 with TRBJ2-1, with 8 bases identical to TRBD2. This CDR3 comprises 13 residues. V lost 4 bases and J lost 16; bases outside the gene matches: 12. CDR3 in amino acids: CASSSLSGTSFFF. The CDR3, as DNA: TGTGCCAGCAGTTCATTATCCGGGACTAGTTTTTTCTTC.

This chain uses TRBV6-2 or TRBV6-3 with TRBJ2-7, with D perhaps assigned TRBD1 or TRBD2 (5 bases each). The CDR3 is made up of 13 amino acids. From germline, CDR1 is MNHEY and CDR2 SVGEGT. V was pared by 6 bases and J by 7 bases, with 16 bases between. The chain's CDR3 is CASSARGVSEQYV. The CDR3 bases are TGTGCCAGCAGCGCGAGAGGGGTCTCGGAGCAGTACGTC.

With regard to this clone: Because it lacks the conserved phenylalanine or tryptophan at the end, this CDR3 is likely a read error. No DNA is shown, since the ends of the CDR3 on it are uncertain; the CDR3 is the one TCRdb lists. The chain joins TRBV21-1 to TRBJ1-4; no DNA check was done on the table's D call, TRBD1. TRBV21-1 is flagged as a pseudogene. The CDR3 contains 11 residues when both ends are counted. The CDR3 here is CASSKGSDRVL.

CDR3 region: CASSQGQGGVKLFF. CDR3 DNA sequence: TGTGCCAGCAGCCAAGGCCAGGGAGGTGTAAAACTGTTTTTT. J is TRBJ1-4 and V is TRBV3-1 (or the pseudogene TRBV3-2), with D maybe TRBD1 (5 bases). CDR1 and CDR2 from the germline V gene are LGHDT and YNNKEL (reference sequence). The CDR3 is 14 amino acids. Trimming shortened V by 1 base and J by 10 bases, and 13 bases separated the two germline ends.